This TCR beta chain is drawn from a study of shared clonotypes between healthy human individuals (dated by TCRdb to the early 2020s). At the level of the whole study: The cohort included three men and a couple of women between 18 and 49 years of age. For each donor, CD4 naive and CD4 memory were each run on three plates, CD8 naive on two plates, and CD8 memory on one plate. To estimate repertoire size and how much clonotype sharing occurs between individuals, the study deeply sequenced the blood TCR repertoires of roughly 5 healthy adults. Libraries were prepared and TCR repertoires were sequenced by different laboratories using diverse techniques, in order to increase sequencing depth and limit assay-specific biases. Each donor's leukapheresis produced roughly between roughly 0.85 and 9 billion PBMCs. General findings and caveats noted by the study authors: Compared with non-shared clonotypes, clonotypes shared by all four sorted-subset donors had higher generation probabilities. Incomplete sequencing was indicated by rarefaction of sorted-subset datasets, despite the large sequencing depth. Naive subsets generally had larger estimated clonotype richness than memory subsets did. Sampling was restricted to blood, and TCR repertoires in tissue are likely to differ from TCR repertoires in blood. Based on pairwise subsampling, the degree of clonotype sharing among donors was expected to be affected by sequencing depth. When four donors were compared, the shared fraction of clonotypes was around 5% for naive CD4, around 3.6% for naive CD8, more than 2% for memory CD4, and around 0.37% for memory CD8. The small number of donors limited the genetic and exposure-history diversity represented.

Using the deep immunoSEQ assay, TCR CDR3 regions were amplified from genomic DNA by multiplex PCR. Extracted genomic DNA from each cell subset was spread evenly across all wells of several immunoSEQ 96-well plates, with each plate serving as a replicate. For sorted subsets, 150 to 250 ng genomic DNA, equal to about 30,000 T cell genomes, was loaded into each replicate PCR. Purified libraries were quantified with a Qubit 3.0 fluorometer, sized on a Bioanalyzer 2100, and re-quantified with the KAPA Library Quantification kit. A separate single-read 150-cycle Illumina NextSeq 550 flow cell was used to sequence each immunoSEQ 96-well plate. Concerning the study's data processing: Because the immunoSEQ output included only junctional sequences and no quality scores, the filtering could not be the same as the filtering used for full-length reads. To assign V/J genes and CDR3, sequences were annotated against IMGT germline references using PyIR, a Python wrapper for IgBLAST v1.9. Reads were removed for weak V/J assignments (E-value above 1e-6), missing CDR3, stop codons, out-of-frame junctions, or ambiguous translated residues. A V3J clonotype was defined by an identical inferred V gene, J gene, and CDR3 amino acid sequence. The percentage overlap between two repertoires was calculated by dividing the number of shared unique clonotypes by the size of the smaller repertoire. Three approaches were used to assess repertoire richness: RTK rarefaction, the Chao1 estimator, and Recon v2.1 estimates of unobserved clonotypes. OLGA was used to compute generation probabilities for all TCRbeta clonotypes that the gDNA method yielded from a few donors. In its TCRdb copy, this immuneACCESS table keeps in-frame sequences only and misses some clones. Where compared with another copy, unresolved V genes explain less than half of these, and the others have no known cause. V, J and clone size were drawn from that table, and D and trimming were deduced from the DNA. A total of some 1.5 million clones appear in this sample, 95% to 99% of them only once. About 0.45% of the sample comes from the top ten.

Donors were healthy HIV-negative adults with no recently reported acute infections or vaccinations. Every donor was a Caucasian adult residing in Nashville, Tennessee, USA. CD4+ T cells were enriched through magnetic negative selection, after which naive cells were positively selected on CD45RA and the remaining negative fraction served as the memory subset. Blood was obtained by leukapheresis, after which PBMCs were separated by Ficoll-Histopaque density gradient centrifugation and cryopreserved in liquid nitrogen vapor phase. Analytical flow cytometry was used to check the purity and quantity of each magnetically sorted T cell population. Genomic DNA was isolated from every sorted fraction and measured by UV absorbance on a Nanodrop 2000c. Based on the germline V gene, the CDR1 and CDR2 sequences are KGHSH and LQKENI. The CDR3 goes from the cysteine to the phenylalanine over 17 residues. The sequence is cut down to CDR3 DNA, 51 bases in frame from base 1. Ends trimmed: V by 1 base, J by 6 bases; bases unmatched to a gene: 14.

This clone was recorded only once. No antigen is known for it. Base-call qualities are not available, and no considerably larger clone is one nucleotide away. Sequenced: naive CD4+ T cells sorted from blood. The cell subset or site label here, explained by the study, means: CD45RA+ positively selected. The chain is made from TRBV18 and TRBJ1-1, and 7 bases in between align with TRBD1. The clonotype was recovered from a man aged 30 to 45 in good health. The CDR3 loop reads CASSPLSGGKTDAEAFF. The DNA sequence is TGTGCCAGCTCACCACTTTCAGGGGGTAAGACGGACGCTGAAGCTTTCTTT.